One and the same sample provided the 6 T cell receptor beta chains below, sequenced in a study of Graves' ophthalmopathy and Graves' hyperthyroidism. Using RNA transcripts, the TCR beta CDR3 regions were amplified. HTBI-primed first-round RT-PCR preceded second-round multiplex PCR. TCRdb re-analysed the multiplex PCR reads in MiXCR, keeping a single row per CDR3 protein. The sample holds about 400,000 distinct CDR3 sequences, around 19% seen once. Source material: peripheral blood. The origin of the receptors is a woman under 30 with Graves' ophthalmopathy.

The chain couples TRBV6-1 to TRBJ2-7; D remains ambiguous. Germline assignment: CDR1 MNHNS and CDR2 SASEGT. The CDR3 runs 13 residues. V lost 4 bases and J 0 bases, leaving 7 bases between the germline ends. The CDR3 DNA follows: TGTGCCAGCAGTGTGTGGGACTCCTACGAGCAGTACTTC. Its protein product is CASSVWDSYEQYF.

This clonotype was seen at least ten times. This chain connects TRBV28 to TRBJ2-7, with D perhaps matching TRBD1 (6 bases). Per germline, CDR1 MDHEN and CDR2 SYDVKM. The CDR3 consists of 16 residues. V was pared by 2 bases and J by 2 bases, with 16 bases between. For the CDR3, the DNA is TGTGCCAGCAGTTTAGGCTCGGGACATAATACCTACGAGCAGTACTTC. It translates to CASSLGSGHNTYEQYF.

This clonotype was seen at least ten times. V gene TRBV27 combines with J gene TRBJ2-5; 10 bases fit TRBD2. The germline V gene encodes CDR1 MNHEY and CDR2 SMNVEV (reference sequence). V was pared by 3 bases and J by 5 bases, with 9 bases of the junction left unmatched. CDR3 length: 16 amino acids. The CDR3 DNA reads TGTGCCAGCAGTTTCGAGAGCGGGGGGGCCCTCGAGACCCAGTACTTC. As protein: CASSFESGGALETQYF.

This clonotype came up a few times. The chain recombines TRBV6-1 with TRBJ2-2; D may be TRBD1 or TRBD2 (6 bases each). Trimming stripped 7 bases from V and 7 bases from J, with 16 bases between. This CDR3 contains 14 residues. The germline CDR1 and CDR2 sequences are MNHNS and SASEGT. CDR3 sequence reads: CASTPTGAGGELFF. CDR3 bases: TGTGCCAGCACCCCCACGGGGGCCGGCGGGGAGCTGTTTTTT.

This clonotype has a count of ten or more. The J gene is TRBJ1-1, the V gene TRBV29-1; 10 nucleotides match TRBD1. This CDR3 comprises 12 residues. The germline gives CDR1 SQVTM, CDR2 ANQGSEA. After removal of 6 bases from V and 10 bases from J, the junction contained 8 bases not matched to a gene. CDR3 residues: CSVATGGGVAFF. CDR3 nucleotides: TGCAGCGTCGCGACAGGGGGCGGCGTAGCTTTCTTT.

This chain joins TRBV6-2 or TRBV6-3 and TRBJ2-7; D may correspond to TRBD1 or TRBD2 (5 bases each). Germline CDR1 is MNHEY and CDR2 is SVGEGT. CDR3 length: 14 residues. The V gene lost 4 bases and the J gene lost 2 bases, with 12 bases spanning the gap. CDR3 in amino acids: CASSWGTAPYEQYF. CDR3 sequence (DNA): TGTGCCAGCAGTTGGGGGACGGCTCCCTACGAGCAGTACTTC.